This T cell receptor beta chain was identified in a study of identical twins. Trimming cost V 4 bases and J 2 bases, with 19 bases left between them. Germline CDR1 SGHDT, CDR2 YYEEEE. CDR3 length: 16 residues. Template switching introduced a universal primer site, and the cDNA bore unique molecular identifiers. TCRdb re-called the 5' RACE reads with MiXCR, one entry per CDR3 protein. This sample has 200,000 to 250,000 distinct CDR3 sequences, with roughly 13% found just once. This clonotype was counted only a few times. The same data also contributed to another study, on yellow fever vaccine responses in identical twins.

The gene calls are TRBV5-6 and TRBJ2-7; the D gene is possibly TRBD2 (6 bases). Sequenced material: memory (CD45RO+) T cells sorted from blood. The clonotype comes from a woman under 30 in good health. The CDR3 bases are TGTGCCAGCAGCCCAAATACCGGGACTGGAACCTACGAGCAGTACTTC. It is translated as CASSPNTGTGTYEQYF. The full variable domain, its missing parts supplied by reference TRBV5-6 and TRBJ2-7, is DAGVTQSPTHLIKTRGQQVTLRCSPKSGHDTVSWYQQALGQGPQFIFQYYEEEERQRGNFPDRFSGHQFPNYSSELNVNALLLGDSALYLCASSPNTGTGTYEQYFGPGTRLTVT.